The next 7 T cell receptor beta chains were all read from a single sample in a study of shared clonotypes between healthy human individuals. Clones were read by immunoSEQ multiplex PCR, and TCRdb kept only the in-frame ones, dropping some. There are around 2,000,000 clones in the sample; about 92% occur only once, and approximately 1.7% lies in the top ten. Naive CD8 cells lacked CD45RO and underwent positive selection for CCR7, leaving out terminally differentiated effector memory CD45RA+ cells. What was sequenced was naive CD8+ T cells from PBMCs. The receptors shown here come from a man aged 18 to 29 in good health. Some clones in this sample may be carry-over from other donors' samples.

The chain carries TRBV9 and TRBJ2-3; weak D call: TRBD2 (6 bases). This CDR3 comprises 16 residues. V lost 4 bases and J 7 bases, leaving 22 bases between the germline ends. Looked up from germline, CDR1 is SGDLS and CDR2 is YYNGEE. This CDR3 is CASSPINSRTTHTQYF. The CDR3 nucleotides are TGTGCCAGCAGCCCAATAAATTCCCGGACTACGCATACGCAGTATTTT.

The chain uses TRBV7-9 and TRBJ1-1; D is uncertain. The CDR3 is made up of 14 amino acids. The V end was cut by 7 bases, the J end by 3 bases, with 15 bases between. Germline CDR1 is SEHNR and CDR2 is FQNEAQ (reference sequence). DNA for the CDR3: TGTGCCAGCACCCGGACTGACGGGGACACTGAAGCTTTCTTT. It codes for CASTRTDGDTEAFF.

The rearrangement uses TRBV28 and TRBJ2-1, with unresolved D. The germline V gene has CDR1 MDHEN and CDR2 SYDVKM. The V gene lost 2 bases and the J gene lost 4 bases, with 12 bases spanning the gap. The CDR3 runs 15 residues. The CDR3 reads CASSLMSSAYNEQFF. In nucleotides, the CDR3 is TGTGCCAGCAGTTTAATGTCTTCGGCTTACAATGAGCAGTTCTTC.

This clone was picked up one time. The J gene is TRBJ1-1, the V gene TRBV5-5, with 12 bases aligning to TRBD1. With V trimmed by 4 bases and J by 4 bases, 11 bases remained unmatched. The CDR3 runs to 17 residues. Germline CDR1 and CDR2: SGHKS and YYEKEE (reference sequence). CDR3 DNA: TGTGCCAGCAGCCCGGGGGACAGGGGGCTCAGCGGCACTGAAGCTTTCTTT. Its protein product is CASSPGDRGLSGTEAFF.

The rearrangement links TRBV6-5 to TRBJ2-3; 9 bases are shared with TRBD1. Germline V lookup: CDR1 MNHEY, CDR2 SVGAGI. With 5 bases clipped from V and 3 bases from J, the junction kept 6 bases outside the gene matches. The length of the CDR3 is 15 residues. The CDR3 sequence is CASSTPGQGTDTQYF. The CDR3 DNA sequence: TGTGCCAGCAGTACACCGGGACAGGGAACAGATACGCAGTATTTT.

J is TRBJ2-1 and V is TRBV29-1, with D hard to call. The germline V gene encodes CDR1 SQVTM and CDR2 ANQGSEA. The length of the CDR3 is 13 residues. V lost 2 bases and J 4 bases, leaving 9 bases between the germline ends. CDR3: CSVEFLPYNEQFF. The CDR3 nucleotides are TGCAGCGTTGAATTCCTACCTTACAATGAGCAGTTCTTC.

The chain combines TRBV25-1 with TRBJ2-2, with D unresolved. Deletions cut 5 bases from V and 4 bases from J, with 11 bases between. The CDR3 has 14 amino acids. The germline V gene has CDR1 MGHDK and CDR2 SYGVNS. CDR3 residues: CASSPGIFTGELFF. CDR3 DNA sequence: TGTGCCAGCAGTCCTGGGATATTCACCGGGGAGCTGTTTTTT. Looking up the rest from reference TRBV25-1 and TRBJ2-2 gives the full variable domain: EADIYQTPRYLVIGTGKKITLECSQTMGHDKMYWYQQDPGMELHLIHYSYGVNSTEKGDLSSESTVSRIRTEHFPLTLESARPSHTSQYLCASSPGIFTGELFFGEGSRLTVL.